The T cell receptor (beta chain) described here comes from a study of long-term antiretroviral therapy in people with HIV. Worth noting for this clone: Antigen: not known.

A v3.0 immunoSEQ assay was performed at survey level. Profiled with immunoSEQ multiplex PCR; TCRdb holds only in-frame clones, not every one. The sample has nearly 50,000 clones; approximately 79% are singletons. Study conclusions and caveats: At every time point, clones expanded before ART dominated the repertoire.

The V and J ends lost 11 bases and 0 bases, in that order; junction bases with no gene match: 3. CDR1 is MDHEN and CDR2 is SYDVKM in the germline V gene. This CDR3 is 14 amino acids long. This rearrangement joins TRBV28 to TRBJ1-5, with 11 bases that match TRBD1. The material sequenced was unsorted PBMCs, taken 0.8 years after starting antiretroviral therapy. The receptor was isolated from a woman younger than 30 with HIV. The CDR3 loop reads CAGQGAYSNQPQHF. The CDR3, as DNA: TGTGCCGGACAGGGGGCCTATAGCAATCAGCCCCAGCATTTT. Full variable domain (remainder filled in from reference TRBV28 and TRBJ1-5): DVKVTQSSRYLVKRTGEKVFLECVQDMDHENMFWYRQDPGLGLRLIYFSYDVKMKEKGDIPEGYSVSREKKERFSLILESASTNQTSMYLCAGQGAYSNQPQHFGDGTRLSIL.